The TCR beta chain under discussion was sequenced for a study of CD8+ T cells in alopecia areata. Regarding the study as a whole: Sequencing of scalp tissue also captures the resident alphabeta T cells of normal skin. Researchers report lesional scalp, most notably alopecia totalis/universalis, outstripped normal scalp in clonality.

To note about this clone: Its antigen remains unidentified.

V was clipped by 4 bases and J by 16 bases; unmatched bases: 8. CDR1 and CDR2 from the germline V gene are SGDLS and YYNGEE. This CDR3 spans 13 amino acids. Sequencing templates came from extracted RNA that was reverse transcribed into cDNA. Using immunoSEQ multiplex PCR, the repertoire was profiled, and TCRdb retains in-frame clones only, with some absent. The sample contains around 60,000 clones, around 44% of which appear only once. Lesional scalp punch biopsies and peripheral blood came from alopecia areata patients. Both CD4+ and CD8+ T cells were separated by sorting PBMCs. The clonotype originates from a human donor with alopecia areata. The chain has TRBV9 and TRBJ1-6; 10 bases line up with TRBD1. Sequenced sample: NKG2D-low CD8+ T cells sorted from blood. CDR3 bases: TGTGCCAGCAGCTCCCCTCCGGGACAGGGGCTCCACTTT. Its protein product is CASSSPPGQGLHF. The full variable domain, its missing parts supplied by reference TRBV9 and TRBJ1-6, is DSGVTQTPKHLITATGQRVTLRCSPRSGDLSVYWYQQSLDQGLQFLIQYYNGEERAKGNILERFSAQQFPDLHSELNLSSLELGDSALYFCASSSPPGQGLHFGNGTRLTVT.